This entry lists 4 T cell receptor beta chains sequenced from one sample in a study of molecular identifiers for immune sequencing clone quantification. TCRdb ran MiXCR on the PCR reads and lists one entry per CDR3 protein. This repertoire shows under 800,000 distinct CDR3 sequences, approximately 24% found once; its top ten account for 0.78%. The source material was naive CD8+ T cells from blood, with Jurkat cell RNA spiked in. Subset reported: FACS-sorted CD8+CD4-CCR7+CD45RA+ naive T cells. All receptors derive from a human donor in good health. Some libraries in this study had Jurkat cell RNA spiked in.

In its sample, this clonotype was seen many times. This chain connects TRBV2 to TRBJ2-7; D remains ambiguous. The CDR3 has 12 residues. V was cut by 7 bases and J by 2 bases, with 9 bases left in between. In germline, CDR1 is SNHLY, CDR2 FYNNEI. The CDR3 loop is CASIAKAYEQYF. The DNA of the CDR3 is TGTGCCAGCATAGCAAAGGCCTACGAGCAGTACTTC.

This clonotype was seen many times. V gene TRBV5-4 combines with J gene TRBJ2-3, with TRBD1 matching 9 bases. Per the germline V gene, CDR1 is SGHNT and CDR2 is YYREEE (reference sequence). The J segment lost 4 bases and the V segment lost 6 bases, leaving 6 bases of the junction unmatched. The CDR3 contains 14 residues. DNA of the CDR3: TGTGCCAGCAACCAGGACAGGGGCGCAGATACGCAGTATTTT. Translating gives CASNQDRGADTQYF. The variable domain in full, with the rest retrieved from reference TRBV5-4 and TRBJ2-3, is ETGVTQSPTHLIKTRGQQVTLRCSSQSGHNTVSWYQQALGQGPQFIFQYYREEENGRGNFPPRFSGLQFPNYSSELNVNALELDDSALYLCASNQDRGADTQYFGPGTRLTVL.

This chain uses TRBV3-1 with TRBJ2-7; D unresolved. V was trimmed by 4 bases and J by 3 bases, leaving 22 bases between them. The CDR3 is made up of 17 amino acids. The germline V gene encodes CDR1 LGHDT and CDR2 YNNKEL (reference sequence). DNA for the CDR3: TGTGCCAGCAGCCCCGAGCACGCACCCCCAGGCAACTACGAGCAGTACTTC. This sequence encodes CASSPEHAPPGNYEQYF.

The J gene is TRBJ2-1, the V gene TRBV3-1, with 7 bases matching TRBD2. The CDR3 is made up of 17 amino acids. Trimming removed 0 bases from V and 0 bases from J; junction bases left unmatched: 5. Germline lookup yields CDR1 LGHDT and CDR2 YNNKEL (reference sequence). CDR3 in DNA: TGTGCCAGCAGCCAAGAGGGGACTATAGGCTCCTACAATGAGCAGTTCTTC. Amino acid sequence: CASSQEGTIGSYNEQFF.